This entry features one T cell receptor (beta chain) sequence. This sample was taken from a study of metastatic and nonmetastatic thyroid tumors. Study at large: From malignant and benign thyroid patients, repertoires in blood and in tumor or nodule tissue were compared.

Using MiXCR, TCRdb reanalyzed the PCR reads. The sample has about 13,000 clones, 28% seen once; the top ten hold 12%. Every patient was untreated before thyroid surgery. The sample comprised tumor tissue. This clonotype was obtained from a female donor with papillary thyroid cancer or a benign thyroid nodule (not recorded which). Some clones in this sample may be carry-over from other donors' samples.

The CDR3 nucleotides read TGCAGTGATAGGGATCACGGAGCCTATGGCTACACCTTC. This encodes CSDRDHGAYGYTF. The V gene is TRBV20-1, the J gene TRBJ1-2; no clear D. Trimming cost V 7 bases and J 4 bases, with 16 bases left between them. The CDR3 contains 13 residues. In germline, CDR1 is DFQATT, CDR2 SNEGSKA (reference sequence).